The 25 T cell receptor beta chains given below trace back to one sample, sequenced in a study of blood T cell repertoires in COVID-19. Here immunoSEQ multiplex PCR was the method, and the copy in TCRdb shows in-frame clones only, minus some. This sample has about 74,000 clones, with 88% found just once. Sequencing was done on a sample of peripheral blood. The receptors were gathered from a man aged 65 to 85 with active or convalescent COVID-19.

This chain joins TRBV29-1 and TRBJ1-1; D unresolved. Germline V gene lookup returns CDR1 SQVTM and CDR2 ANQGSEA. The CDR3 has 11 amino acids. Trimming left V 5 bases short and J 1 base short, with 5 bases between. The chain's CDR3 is CSVRGNTEAFF. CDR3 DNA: TGCAGCGTTCGCGGGAACACTGAAGCTTTCTTT.

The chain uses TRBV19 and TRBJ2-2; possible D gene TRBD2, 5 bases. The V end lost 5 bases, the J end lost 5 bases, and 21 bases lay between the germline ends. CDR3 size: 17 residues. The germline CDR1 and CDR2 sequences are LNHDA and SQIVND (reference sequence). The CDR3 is CASSRTPAGPSTGELFF. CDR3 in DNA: TGTGCCAGTAGTCGAACCCCGGCGGGTCCTTCTACCGGGGAGCTGTTTTTT.

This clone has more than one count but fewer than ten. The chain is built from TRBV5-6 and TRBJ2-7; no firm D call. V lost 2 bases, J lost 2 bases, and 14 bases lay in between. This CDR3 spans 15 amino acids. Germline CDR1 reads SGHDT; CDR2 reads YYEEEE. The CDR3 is CASSFGAAVAYEQYF. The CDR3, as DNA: TGTGCCAGCAGCTTTGGTGCGGCCGTTGCCTACGAGCAGTACTTC.

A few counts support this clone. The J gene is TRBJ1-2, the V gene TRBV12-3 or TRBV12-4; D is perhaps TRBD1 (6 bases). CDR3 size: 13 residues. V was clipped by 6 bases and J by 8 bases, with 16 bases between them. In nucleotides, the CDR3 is TGTGCCAGCAGCTTTGGACAGCTGGAAGGCTACACCTTC. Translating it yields CASSFGQLEGYTF.

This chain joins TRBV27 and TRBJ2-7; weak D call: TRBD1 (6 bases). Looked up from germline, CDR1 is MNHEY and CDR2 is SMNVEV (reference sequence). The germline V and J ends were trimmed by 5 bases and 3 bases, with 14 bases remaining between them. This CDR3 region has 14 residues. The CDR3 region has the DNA TGTGCCAGCAGTCTACTCCGGGACAACTACGAGCAGTACTTC. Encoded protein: CASSLLRDNYEQYF.

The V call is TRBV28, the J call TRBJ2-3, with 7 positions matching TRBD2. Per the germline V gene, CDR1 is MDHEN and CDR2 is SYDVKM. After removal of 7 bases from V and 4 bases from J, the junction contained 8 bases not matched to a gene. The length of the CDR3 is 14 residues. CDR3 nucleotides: TGTGCCAGCACCTATGGGACTACCGCAGATACGCAGTATTTT. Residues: CASTYGTTADTQYF.

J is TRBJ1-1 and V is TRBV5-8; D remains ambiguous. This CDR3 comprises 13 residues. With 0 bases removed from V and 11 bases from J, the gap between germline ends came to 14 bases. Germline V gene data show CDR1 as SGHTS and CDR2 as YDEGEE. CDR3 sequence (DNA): TGTGCCAGCAGCTTGGTGATGACCCCGGGGGCTTTCTTT. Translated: CASSLVMTPGAFF.

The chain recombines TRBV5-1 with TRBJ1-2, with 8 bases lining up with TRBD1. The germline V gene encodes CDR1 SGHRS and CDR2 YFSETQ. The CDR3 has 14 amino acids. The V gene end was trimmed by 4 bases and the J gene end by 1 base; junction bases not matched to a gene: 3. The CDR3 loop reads CASSPGQGNYGYTF. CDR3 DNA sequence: TGCGCCAGCAGCCCCGGACAGGGTAACTATGGCTACACCTTC.

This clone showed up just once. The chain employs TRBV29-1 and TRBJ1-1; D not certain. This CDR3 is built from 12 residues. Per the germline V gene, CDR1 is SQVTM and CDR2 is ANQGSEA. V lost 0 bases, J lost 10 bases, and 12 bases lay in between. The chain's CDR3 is CSVEELDRGAFF. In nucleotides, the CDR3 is TGCAGCGTTGAAGAATTGGATCGGGGAGCTTTCTTT.

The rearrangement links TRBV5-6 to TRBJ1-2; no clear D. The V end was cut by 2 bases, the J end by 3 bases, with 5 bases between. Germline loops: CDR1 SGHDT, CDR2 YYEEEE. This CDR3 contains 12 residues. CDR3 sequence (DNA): TGTGCCAGCAGCTTAGCACACTATGGCTACACCTTC. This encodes CASSLAHYGYTF.

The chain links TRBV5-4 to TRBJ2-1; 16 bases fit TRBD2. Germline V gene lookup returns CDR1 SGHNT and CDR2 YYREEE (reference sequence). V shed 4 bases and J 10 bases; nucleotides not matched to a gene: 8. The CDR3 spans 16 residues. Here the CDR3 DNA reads TGTGCCAGCAGCCTAGGGACTAGCGGGGGGGCGAGGGAGCAGTTCTTC. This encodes CASSLGTSGGAREQFF.

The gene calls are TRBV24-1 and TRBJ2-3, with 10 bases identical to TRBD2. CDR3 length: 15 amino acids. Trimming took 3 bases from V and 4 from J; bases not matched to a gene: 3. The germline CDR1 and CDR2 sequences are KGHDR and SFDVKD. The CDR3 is CATSDLTSGPDTQYF. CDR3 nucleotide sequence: TGTGCCACCAGTGATCTGACTAGCGGGCCAGATACGCAGTATTTT.

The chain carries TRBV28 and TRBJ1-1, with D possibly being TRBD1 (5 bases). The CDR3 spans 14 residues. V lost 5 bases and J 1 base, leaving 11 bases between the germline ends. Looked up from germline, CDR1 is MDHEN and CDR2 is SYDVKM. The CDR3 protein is CASSPAGGNTEAFF. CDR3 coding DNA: TGTGCCAGCAGTCCGGCGGGGGGGAACACTGAAGCTTTCTTT.

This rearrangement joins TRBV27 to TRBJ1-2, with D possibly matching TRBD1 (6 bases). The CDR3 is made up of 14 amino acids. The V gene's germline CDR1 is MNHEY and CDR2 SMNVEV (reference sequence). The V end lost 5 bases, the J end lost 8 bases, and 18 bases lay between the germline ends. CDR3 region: CASSPKQGMDGYTF. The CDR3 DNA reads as TGTGCCAGCAGTCCAAAACAGGGAATGGACGGCTACACCTTC.

CDR3 nucleotides: TGTGCCAGCAGCCTCAAGGCGGGGGGAAGCAATCAGCCCCAGCATTTT. This gives the protein CASSLKAGGSNQPQHF. The chain is built from TRBV27 and TRBJ1-5; D might be TRBD1 (5 bases). CDR1 MNHEY and CDR2 SMNVEV come from the germline V gene (reference sequence). CDR3 length: 16 amino acids. With 6 bases removed from V and 1 base from J, the gap between germline ends came to 16 bases.

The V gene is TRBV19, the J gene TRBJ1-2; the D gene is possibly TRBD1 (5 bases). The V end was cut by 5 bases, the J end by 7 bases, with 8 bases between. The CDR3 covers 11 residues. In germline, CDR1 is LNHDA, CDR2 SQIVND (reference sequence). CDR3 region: CASSQGSGYTF. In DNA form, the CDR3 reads TGTGCCAGTAGTCAGGGTTCTGGCTACACCTTC.

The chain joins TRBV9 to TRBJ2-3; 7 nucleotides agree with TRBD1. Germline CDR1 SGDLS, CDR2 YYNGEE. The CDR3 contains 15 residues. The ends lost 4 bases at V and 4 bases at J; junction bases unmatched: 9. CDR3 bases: TGTGCCAGCAGCCGGGACAGCTTGTACGCAGATACGCAGTATTTT. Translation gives CASSRDSLYADTQYF.

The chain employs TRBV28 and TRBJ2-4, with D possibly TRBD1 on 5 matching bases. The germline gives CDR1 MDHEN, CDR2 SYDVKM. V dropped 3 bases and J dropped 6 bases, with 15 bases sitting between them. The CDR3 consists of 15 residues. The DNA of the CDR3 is TGTGCCAGCAGTTTCGGGTTAGGGGCTACAAACATTCAGTACTTC. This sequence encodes CASSFGLGATNIQYF.

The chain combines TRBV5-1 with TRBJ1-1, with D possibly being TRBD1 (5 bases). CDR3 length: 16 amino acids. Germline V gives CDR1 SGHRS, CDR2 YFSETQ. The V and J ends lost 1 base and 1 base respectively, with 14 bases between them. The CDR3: CASSLSPGQGNTEAFF. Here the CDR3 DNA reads TGCGCCAGCAGCTTGTCCCCCGGACAAGGGAACACTGAAGCTTTCTTT.

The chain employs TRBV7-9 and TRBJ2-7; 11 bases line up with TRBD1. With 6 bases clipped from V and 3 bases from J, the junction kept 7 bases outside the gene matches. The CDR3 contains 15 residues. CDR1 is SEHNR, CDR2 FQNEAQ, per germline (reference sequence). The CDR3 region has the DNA TGTGCCAGCAGTCCCGGGACAGGGGGTTTCTACGAGCAGTACTTC. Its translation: CASSPGTGGFYEQYF.

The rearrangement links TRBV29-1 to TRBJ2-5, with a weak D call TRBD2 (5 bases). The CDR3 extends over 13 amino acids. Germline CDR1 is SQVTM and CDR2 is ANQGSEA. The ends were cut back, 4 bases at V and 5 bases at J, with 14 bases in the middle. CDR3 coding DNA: TGCAGCGTTGGGAAAGGGCCGGGGGAGACCCAGTACTTC. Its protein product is CSVGKGPGETQYF.

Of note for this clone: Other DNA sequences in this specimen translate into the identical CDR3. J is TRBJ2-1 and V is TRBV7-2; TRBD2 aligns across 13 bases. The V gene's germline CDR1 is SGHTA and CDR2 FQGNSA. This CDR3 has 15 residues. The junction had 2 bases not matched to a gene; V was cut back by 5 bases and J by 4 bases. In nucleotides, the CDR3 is TGTGCCAGCAGCCGGACTAGCGGGGGATACAATGAGCAGTTCTTC. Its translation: CASSRTSGGYNEQFF. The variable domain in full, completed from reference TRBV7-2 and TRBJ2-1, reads GAGVSQSPSNKVTEKGKDVELRCDPISGHTALYWYRQSLGQGLEFLIYFQGNSAPDKSGLPSDRFSAERTGGSVSTLTIQRTQQEDSAVYLCASSRTSGGYNEQFFGPGTRLTVL.

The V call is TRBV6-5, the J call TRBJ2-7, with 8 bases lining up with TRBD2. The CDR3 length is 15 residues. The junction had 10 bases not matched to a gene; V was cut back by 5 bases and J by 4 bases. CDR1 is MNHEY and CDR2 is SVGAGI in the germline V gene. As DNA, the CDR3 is TGTGCCAGCAGTCCCAGGAGCGGGAGTCGGTACGAGCAGTACTTC. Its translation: CASSPRSGSRYEQYF.

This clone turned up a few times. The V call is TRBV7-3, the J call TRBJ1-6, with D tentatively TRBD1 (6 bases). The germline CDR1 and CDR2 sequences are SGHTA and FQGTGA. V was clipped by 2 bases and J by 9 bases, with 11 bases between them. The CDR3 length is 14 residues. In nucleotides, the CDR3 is TGTGCCAGCAGCTTAGTCGGCAGGGGTTCACCCCTCCACTTT. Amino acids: CASSLVGRGSPLHF.

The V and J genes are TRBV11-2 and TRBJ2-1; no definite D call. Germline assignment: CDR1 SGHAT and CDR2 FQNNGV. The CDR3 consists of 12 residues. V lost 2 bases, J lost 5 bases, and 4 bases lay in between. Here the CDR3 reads CASSLLHNEQFF. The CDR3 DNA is TGTGCCAGCAGCTTACTCCACAATGAGCAGTTCTTC.